The 20 T cell receptor beta chains below come from one sample, sequenced in a study of T cells in Graves' hyperthyroidism and ophthalmopathy. The investigators amplified TCR beta CDR3 regions from RNA transcripts. During a first-round RT-PCR of the TCR CDR3, the HTBI primer set was used. One entry per CDR3 protein, called by TCRdb with MiXCR from the multiplex PCR reads. The sample holds around 500,000 distinct CDR3 sequences; approximately 15% are singletons and the top ten take over 11%. Sequenced input: blood. The receptors were gathered from a woman in her thirties or forties with Graves' hyperthyroidism.

The chain has TRBV15 and TRBJ1-2; 10 nucleotides agree with TRBD1. The CDR3 has 14 amino acids. V was pared by 1 base and J by 8 bases, with 4 bases of the junction left unmatched. Per germline, CDR1 LNHNV and CDR2 YYDKDF (reference sequence). In DNA, the CDR3 is TGTGCCACCAGCAGAGGGGACAGGGGAATAGGCTACACCTTC. This gives the protein CATSRGDRGIGYTF.

This clonotype was recorded a few times. This chain links TRBV7-9 with TRBJ2-5, with D hard to call. Germline V lookup: CDR1 SEHNR, CDR2 FQNEAQ (reference sequence). Trimming removed 2 bases at V and 13 bases at J, with 17 bases between. The CDR3 extends over 13 amino acids. As DNA, the CDR3 is TGTGCCAGCAGCTTACCTGGATTGGGTAGGTTGTACTTC. Protein product: CASSLPGLGRLYF.

DNA for the CDR3: TGTGCCAGCAGTTCAAACAGGGGAACCTATAATTCACCCCTCCACTTT. Its translation: CASSSNRGTYNSPLHF. This chain joins TRBV6-5 and TRBJ1-6, with 7 positions matching TRBD1. V gave up 4 bases and J gave up 2 bases; unmatched junction bases: 5. Germline V gene lookup returns CDR1 MNHEY and CDR2 SVGAGI. This CDR3 comprises 16 residues.

This clonotype was observed a handful of times. At one end the junction does not follow the germline gene, possibly because of a read error. The chain has TRBV7-7 and TRBJ2-7, with D perhaps TRBD1 (6 bases). This CDR3 comprises 13 residues. Germline loops: CDR1 SSHAT, CDR2 FNYEAQ (reference sequence). The CDR3 is CASSPREGGEQYF. In DNA form, the CDR3 reads TGTGCTAGCAGCCCACGAGAAGGGGGCGAGCAGTACTTC.

The CDR3 here is CASTPGGVFPYEQYF. The CDR3 nucleotides are TGTGCCAGCACCCCGGGGGGAGTTTTCCCCTACGAGCAGTACTTC. The genes are TRBV3-1 and TRBJ2-7, with 7 nucleotides matching TRBD2. Germline V gene lookup returns CDR1 LGHDT and CDR2 YNNKEL (reference sequence). This CDR3 spans 15 amino acids. V gave up 7 bases and J gave up 2 bases; unmatched junction bases: 11.

Regarding this clonotype: One junction end does not reproduce the germline sequence, and a read error may be involved. The chain carries TRBV28 and TRBJ2-1, with TRBD2 matching over 7 bases. Germline values: CDR1 MDHEN, CDR2 SYDVKM. The CDR3 length is 13 residues. The DNA of the CDR3 is TGTGCCAGCAGTTCTGGGACTATCAATGATCAGTTCTTC. Protein product: CASSSGTINDQFF.

This clonotype was found many times. The chain employs TRBV10-1 and TRBJ2-2; D is ambiguous. The CDR3 loop spans 17 amino acids. Germline CDR1 reads WNHNN; CDR2 reads SYGVQD (reference sequence). The V gene lost 0 bases and the J gene lost 7 bases, with 18 bases spanning the gap. DNA for the CDR3: TGCGCCAGCAGTGAGTCGTTGGAAACCCCTTGGGACGGGGAGCTGTTTTTT. Its translation is CASSESLETPWDGELFF.

At least ten counts were recorded for this clonotype. The chain joins TRBV5-1 to TRBJ2-3; possibly TRBD2 for D (6 bases). V dropped 0 bases and J dropped 6 bases, with 11 bases sitting between them. Germline CDR1 SGHRS, CDR2 YFSETQ. The CDR3 covers 14 residues. The CDR3 here is CASSLGGAYDTQYF. For the CDR3, the DNA is TGCGCCAGCAGCTTGGGCGGGGCCTACGATACGCAGTATTTT.

The sample holds many counts of this clonotype. The chain couples TRBV3-1 to TRBJ2-1; no definite D call. This CDR3 has 12 residues. V was shortened by 0 bases and J by 10 bases, with 7 bases between the two germline ends. The germline V gene encodes CDR1 LGHDT and CDR2 YNNKEL (reference sequence). The CDR3 nucleotides read TGTGCCAGCAGCCAAGAAGTTGGGGAGCAGTTCTTC. Its translation: CASSQEVGEQFF.

This chain connects TRBV28 to TRBJ1-2; D call uncertain. In germline, CDR1 is MDHEN, CDR2 SYDVKM. V was pared by 8 bases and J by 4 bases, with 17 bases between. The CDR3 is made up of 14 amino acids. The CDR3 is CASRPPDVTYGYTF. The CDR3 DNA follows: TGTGCCAGCCGCCCTCCCGACGTGACCTATGGCTACACCTTC.

The chain is built from TRBV27 and TRBJ2-2, with D perhaps matching TRBD1 (5 bases). The CDR3 is made up of 13 amino acids. The germline V gene encodes CDR1 MNHEY and CDR2 SMNVEV (reference sequence). The CDR3 sequence is CAAKQGNTGELFF. The CDR3 DNA reads as TGTGCAGCCAAGCAGGGGAACACCGGGGAGCTGTTTTTT.

This clonotype was observed many times. This sequence joins TRBV2 and TRBJ2-7, with 7 bases identical to TRBD2. The CDR3 has 16 amino acids. Germline assignment: CDR1 SNHLY and CDR2 FYNNEI. V shed 1 base, J shed 0 bases, and the junction held 6 bases outside the gene matches. The DNA for the CDR3 is TGTGCCAGCAGTGAAGGGGGGGGGTGGAGCTCCTACGAGCAGTACTTC. Translation: CASSEGGGWSSYEQYF.

This clonotype has only a few counts. The chain employs TRBV10-3 and TRBJ2-1; D may be TRBD2 (5 bases). CDR3 length: 10 amino acids. Germline CDR1 ENHRY, CDR2 SYGVKD. The V gene lost 11 bases and the J gene lost 12 bases, with 14 bases spanning the gap. The CDR3 DNA sequence: TGTGCCGTCGCCCTAGGAGGGCAGTTCTTC. This encodes CAVALGGQFF.

Points on this clonotype: A much more abundant neighbour one base away suggests this may be a read error. V is TRBV5-1 and J is TRBJ2-1, with unresolved D. This CDR3 has 16 amino acids. Germline CDR1 SGHRS, CDR2 YFSETQ. CDR3 amino acids: CASSSGIALQYNEPFF. The CDR3 coding sequence is TGCGCCAGCAGCTCCGGAATTGCCCTTCAATACAATGAGCCGTTCTTC. The variable domain in full, with the rest retrieved from reference TRBV5-1 and TRBJ2-1, is KAGVTQTPRYLIKTRGQQVTLSCSPISGHRSVSWYQQTPGQGLQFLFEYFSETQRNKGNFPGRFSGRQFSNSRSEMNVSTLELGDSALYLCASSSGIALQYNEPFFGPGTRLTVL.

This clonotype was seen at least ten times. CDR3 loop: CASSLPLAGQDNEQFF. The CDR3 nucleotides are TGTGCCAGCAGCTTACCTCTAGCGGGACAAGACAATGAGCAGTTCTTC. The chain uses TRBV7-9 and TRBJ2-1; TRBD2 matches at 9 bases. Germline V CDR1 and CDR2: SEHNR, FQNEAQ (reference sequence). The V and J ends lost 2 bases and 5 bases, in that order; junction bases with no gene match: 7. The CDR3 spans 16 residues.

J is TRBJ1-5 and V is TRBV6-2 or TRBV6-3; D perhaps matches TRBD1 (6 bases). Germline CDR1 is MNHEY and CDR2 is SVGEGT. The CDR3 runs to 16 residues. The V end was cut by 6 bases, the J end by 7 bases, with 22 bases between. The CDR3 spells CASRAGTQGGYQPQHF. The CDR3 DNA follows: TGTGCCAGCAGGGCCGGGACACAGGGTGGATACCAGCCCCAGCATTTT.

The chain joins TRBV18 to TRBJ2-7, with TRBD2 identical over 8 bases. CDR1 and CDR2 (germline): KGHSH, LQKENI. J gave up 2 bases and V 3 bases, and 3 bases lay outside the gene matches. This CDR3 has 14 amino acids. CDR3 nucleotide sequence: TGTGCCAGCTCACCTGGGACTAGGGCCTACGAGCAGTACTTC. The encoded protein is CASSPGTRAYEQYF.

This clonotype was observed at least ten times. The V and J genes are TRBV11-1 and TRBJ1-1; no clear D gene. The CDR3 length is 15 residues. Trimming pared 5 bases from V and 2 bases from J, leaving 15 bases between. Germline lookup yields CDR1 SGHAT and CDR2 FQDESV (reference sequence). The CDR3 DNA reads as TGTGCCAGCAGCGTAACAGAAATTCCCAACACTGAAGCTTTCTTT. This encodes CASSVTEIPNTEAFF.

This clonotype has a count of ten or more. The rearrangement links TRBV11-2 to TRBJ2-7; D is tentatively TRBD1 or TRBD2 (5 bases each). V shed 0 bases and J shed 0 bases, with 9 bases lying between them. The CDR3 length is 15 residues. Germline-derived CDR1 and CDR2 are SGHAT and FQNNGV. CDR3 bases: TGTGCCAGCAGCTTAGACCGGGGCCACTCCTACGAGCAGTACTTC. It yields the protein CASSLDRGHSYEQYF.

This clonotype showed up many times. The J gene is TRBJ2-3, the V gene TRBV7-2; 8 bases match TRBD1. Germline CDR1 SGHTA, CDR2 FQGNSA. The CDR3 extends over 14 amino acids. V lost 6 bases, J lost 6 bases, and 8 bases stayed unmatched. The CDR3 region has the DNA TGTGCCAGCAGACCCGACAGGGGTGAGGATACGCAGTATTTT. Translated: CASRPDRGEDTQYF. Full variable domain (outside the CDR3, taken from reference TRBV7-2 and TRBJ2-3): GAGVSQSPSNKVTEKGKDVELRCDPISGHTALYWYRQSLGQGLEFLIYFQGNSAPDKSGLPSDRFSAERTGGSVSTLTIQRTQQEDSAVYLCASRPDRGEDTQYFGPGTRLTVL.